The source of this TCR beta chain is a study of blood T cells in healthy people across ages. The study's findings and limits: Naive CD4+ cell counts and diversity both ran higher in long-lived than in aged donors.

Together with a sample-barcoded 5' primer, a J-beta primer mix was included in a second PCR lasting roughly 6 to 12 cycles. MiXCR, run by TCRdb on the 5' RACE reads, gives a single entry per CDR3 protein. The data hold about 1.8 million distinct CDR3 sequences, with approximately 50% observed a single time. This clonotype came up a few times. Antigen specificity is unknown. V gave up 0 bases and J gave up 5 bases, with 8 bases separating them. This CDR3 has 15 residues. Looked up from germline, CDR1 is SGHDN and CDR2 is FVKESK. Material: blood. The sequence was collected from a woman in her 40s in good health. V gene TRBV14 combines with J gene TRBJ1-6; D ambiguous. The CDR3, as DNA: TGTGCCAGCAGCCAAGATAGGCAGAATAATTCACCCCTCCACTTT. It codes for CASSQDRQNNSPLHF.